The rows below give T cell receptor beta chains drawn from one sample of a study of neurological immune-mediated disorders. TCRdb re-derived calls from the 5' RACE reads in MiXCR, one entry per CDR3 protein. The data contain about 80,000 distinct CDR3 sequences, 5.8% of them singletons. Sequenced material: PBMCs. These receptors all come from a woman between 55 and 75 years old with multiple sclerosis. The CDR3 runs from the conserved cysteine through the conserved F or W. The order of the fields is clone size, V gene, J gene, D gene, CDR3 protein, CDR3 DNA. A D gene is named only where the DNA matches it firmly. Size is stated for part of the rows, as once, few or many counts, or as a class when the clone is expanded.

many	TRBV20-1	TRBJ2-5	NA	CSARDGAQGGKTQYF	TGCAGTGCTAGAGATGGGGCACAGGGCGGGAAGACCCAGTACTTC
many	TRBV7-6	TRBJ2-7	TRBD2	CASSVGGGGAGEQYF	TGTGCCAGCAGCGTCGGTGGCGGGGGGGCCGGAGAGCAGTACTTC
many	TRBV5-1	TRBJ2-1	NA	CASSFGQGYNEQFF	TGTGCCAGCAGTTTCGGCCAGGGGTACAATGAGCAGTTCTTC
many	TRBV5-1	TRBJ2-7	NA	CASRLQGMGEQYF	TGCGCCAGCAGACTACAGGGCATGGGCGAGCAGTACTTC
many	TRBV11-1	TRBJ1-6	NA	CASSLDSNSPLHF	TGTGCCAGCAGCTTGGACAGTAATTCACCCCTCCACTTT
many	TRBV12-3/TRBV12-4	TRBJ2-2	TRBD1	CASSQGARTGELFF	TGTGCCAGCAGCCAGGGGGCAAGAACCGGGGAGCTGTTTTTT
many	TRBV9	TRBJ2-1	NA	CASSVGGTGITDEQFF	TGTGCCAGCAGCGTAGGGGGCACAGGGATTACCGATGAGCAGTTCTTC
many	TRBV5-5	TRBJ1-4	NA	CASSIGQLTNEKLFF	TGTGCCAGCAGCATCGGACAGCTAACTAATGAAAAACTGTTTTTT
many	TRBV7-9	TRBJ2-3	TRBD2	CASSLAGTRRQSADTQYF	TGTGCCAGCAGCTTAGCCGGGACTAGACGTCAATCGGCAGATACGCAGTATTTT
many	TRBV12-3/TRBV12-4	TRBJ2-4	NA	CASSFGRAKNIQYF	TGTGCCAGCAGTTTTGGCAGGGCCAAAAACATTCAGTACTTC
many	TRBV12-3/TRBV12-4	TRBJ2-7	NA	CASRFSSNSYEQYF	TGTGCCAGCAGATTCTCTAGTAACTCCTACGAGCAGTACTTC
many	TRBV15	TRBJ2-2	NA	CATNGVTGELFF	TGTGCCACCAACGGGGTCACCGGGGAGCTGTTTTTT
many	TRBV20-1	TRBJ1-1	NA	CSAIYMNTEAFF	TGCAGTGCCATTTATATGAACACTGAAGCTTTCTTT
many	TRBV5-5	TRBJ2-5	NA	CASSLGVGGETQYF	TGTGCCAGCAGCTTGGGGGTGGGCGGTGAGACCCAGTACTTC
many	TRBV5-1	TRBJ1-3	TRBD1	CASSLGTGNSGNTIYF	TGCGCCAGCAGCCTCGGGACAGGGAACTCTGGAAACACCATATATTTT
many	TRBV11-2	TRBJ2-1	NA	CASSPNYNEQFF	TGTGCCAGCAGCCCTAACTACAATGAGCAGTTCTTC
few	TRBV29-1	TRBJ1-2	NA	CSVESGVANYGYTF	TGCAGCGTTGAATCAGGGGTGGCTAACTATGGCTACACCTTC
many	TRBV5-1	TRBJ2-2	TRBD2	CASSPGLAGGTGELFF	TGCGCCAGCAGCCCCGGACTAGCGGGGGGGACCGGGGAGCTGTTTTTT
many	TRBV20-1	TRBJ2-6	NA	CSASRGGGANVLTF	TGCAGTGCTAGTAGGGGCGGTGGGGCCAACGTCCTGACTTTC
many	TRBV20-1	TRBJ2-7	TRBD2	CSARRGLAVPYEQYF	TGCAGTGCTAGGAGGGGACTAGCGGTCCCCTACGAGCAGTACTTC
many	TRBV7-9	TRBJ1-4	NA	CASNPLGDPTNEKLFF	TGTGCCAGCAACCCTCTGGGGGATCCAACTAATGAAAAACTGTTTTTT
many	TRBV28	TRBJ1-4	NA	CASSSGVWGEEEPNEKLFF	TGTGCCAGCAGTTCGGGCGTGTGGGGTGAAGAGGAGCCTAATGAAAAACTGTTTTTT
NA	TRBV3-1	TRBJ2-3	TRBD2	CASIPRAGGTTDTQYF	TGTGCCAGCATCCCTCGAGCGGGGGGGACCACGGATACGCAGTATTTT
many	TRBV5-1	TRBJ1-4	NA	CASSLTEPNEKLFF	TGCGCCAGCAGCTTGACAGAACCAAATGAAAAACTGTTTTTT
few	TRBV18	TRBJ2-1	NA	CASSPDRHNEQFF	TGTGCCAGCTCACCAGACAGACACAATGAGCAGTTCTTC
many	TRBV3-1	TRBJ2-1	NA	CATGVRAANNEQFF	TGTGCCACCGGCGTTCGTGCAGCCAACAATGAGCAGTTCTTC
many	TRBV5-1	TRBJ2-3	TRBD2	CASSEPSGSGTDTQYF	TGCGCCAGCAGCGAGCCTAGCGGGAGTGGGACAGATACGCAGTATTTT
many	TRBV7-6	TRBJ1-2	NA	CASSLGQGYGYTF	TGTGCCAGCAGCTTGGGGCAGGGCTATGGCTACACCTTC
many	TRBV3-1	TRBJ2-7	TRBD1	CASSLAGTGYYEQYF	TGTGCCAGCAGCCTCGCCGGGACAGGCTATTACGAGCAGTACTTC
many	TRBV5-1	TRBJ2-1	NA	CASSLTTGTNEQFF	TGCGCCAGCAGCTTGACGACGGGGACGAATGAGCAGTTCTTC
many	TRBV7-9	TRBJ2-1	TRBD2	CASTSVIAGGLHEQFF	TGTGCCAGCACCTCCGTAATTGCGGGGGGCCTGCATGAGCAGTTCTTC
many	TRBV6-5	TRBJ1-5	NA	CASSKTGIGNQPQHF	TGTGCCAGCAGTAAAACAGGGATCGGCAATCAGCCCCAGCATTTT
NA	TRBV7-9	TRBJ2-5	NA	CASSSFGTALGGTQYF	TGTGCCAGCAGCTCGTTCGGGACGGCGCTTGGGGGGACCCAGTACTTC
many	TRBV29-1	TRBJ2-6	NA	CSATKDTDSGANVLTF	TGCAGCGCCACCAAGGACACTGACTCTGGGGCCAACGTCCTGACTTTC
many	TRBV6-5	TRBJ2-2	NA	CASSYGGFDKAGELFF	TGTGCCAGCAGTTACGGGGGGTTCGATAAGGCCGGGGAGCTGTTTTTT
many	TRBV4-1	TRBJ2-3	TRBD2	CASSQSTSGGAYTQYF	TGCGCCAGCAGCCAATCGACTAGCGGGGGGGCTTATACGCAGTATTTT
NA	TRBV19	TRBJ2-1	TRBD1	CASSADRSSYNEQFF	TGTGCCAGTAGTGCGGACAGGAGCTCCTACAATGAGCAGTTCTTC
many	TRBV11-2	TRBJ2-2	NA	CASSLKRTGELFF	TGTGCCAGCAGCTTAAAGCGGACCGGGGAGCTGTTTTTT
many	TRBV9	TRBJ2-3	NA	CASSVASFTDTQYF	TGTGCCAGCAGCGTAGCTTCCTTCACAGATACGCAGTATTTT
medium-sized	TRBV20-1	TRBJ1-1	NA	CSANPGRTEAFF	TGCAGTGCAAACCCAGGGAGGACTGAAGCTTTCTTT
many	TRBV9	TRBJ2-3	NA	CASSVRAGSDTQYF	TGTGCCAGCAGCGTACGCGCAGGGTCAGATACGCAGTATTTT
many	TRBV7-9	TRBJ2-5	NA	CAAGRGRETQYF	TGTGCCGCCGGTCGGGGGCGAGAGACCCAGTACTTC